This T cell receptor beta chain was sequenced during a study of blood T cell repertoires in COVID-19. Study-wide background: Collection of acute and convalescent COVID-19 samples took place in the United States, Italy and Spain. The cDNA or gDNA used as material had been derived from T cells, B-cell-depleted T cells, or PBMCs.

In the authors' methods: Estimation of nucleated cell counts was performed using reference gene primer amplification. Sequencing used immunoSEQ multiplex PCR; TCRdb keeps in-frame clones, though not all of them. D and trimming were read from the DNA, whereas the V and J calls and clone size are those reported in that table. Altogether roughly 52,000 clones are present, around nine tenths being singletons, with the ten largest covering 3.5% to 4.5%. The V end lost 2 bases, the J end lost 0 bases, and 11 bases lay between the germline ends. The CDR3 loop spans 16 amino acids. Germline CDR1 and CDR2: MGHRA and YSYEKL.

The chain links TRBV4-1 to TRBJ1-3; TRBD1 is a possible D gene (6 bases). This receptor was obtained from a man aged 50-59 years with acute or convalescent COVID-19. The source material was peripheral blood. This chain's CDR3 is CASSQPGQTSGNTIYF. CDR3 coding DNA: TGCGCCAGCAGCCAACCAGGACAGACCTCTGGAAACACCATATATTTT.